The 16 T cell receptor beta chains presented below share a single source sample, sequenced in a study of T-cell reconstitution after alpha-beta-depleted transplantation in children. Unique molecular identifiers featured in how the TCRbeta library was prepared. TCRdb reprocessed the PCR reads via MiXCR and lists one record per CDR3 protein. The data hold approximately 340,000 distinct CDR3 sequences, with about a tenth observed a single time. Here the sequenced sample was PBMCs from the stem cell graft donor, taken from the stem cell graft. All receptors derive from a human donor who donated a stem cell graft to a child with acute lymphoblastic leukemia.

This clonotype has only a few counts. This rearrangement joins TRBV20-1 to TRBJ2-7, with D maybe TRBD2 (6 bases). The CDR3 spans 12 residues. The V end lost 1 base, the J end lost 5 bases, and 9 bases lay between the germline ends. Germline V gene lookup returns CDR1 DFQATT and CDR2 SNEGSKA (reference sequence). The CDR3 DNA reads as TGCAGTGCTAGAGGGCCGGGGGACGAGCAGTACTTC. Its protein product is CSARGPGDEQYF.

This chain uses TRBV12-3 or TRBV12-4 with TRBJ2-7; 9 nucleotides agree with TRBD2. Trimming cost V 6 bases and J 3 bases; bases outside gene matches: 15. CDR3 length equals 17 residues. The CDR3 protein is CASSLGLAGPSFYEQYF. The CDR3 DNA follows: TGTGCCAGCAGCCTAGGGCTAGCGGGACCTTCCTTCTACGAGCAGTACTTC.

The table lists this clonotype with many counts. The chain is built from TRBV12-5 and TRBJ2-1; D may be TRBD2 (6 bases). CDR1 and CDR2 from the germline V gene are LGHNT and FRNRAP. This CDR3 has 12 residues. V lost 6 bases and J lost 3, with 6 bases in between. The CDR3, as DNA: TGTGCTAGTGGGACTAGCTACAATGAGCAGTTCTTC. Translated, it gives CASGTSYNEQFF.

This clonotype was seen a few times. The chain recombines TRBV20-1 with TRBJ2-5; D not certain. The germline V gene encodes CDR1 DFQATT and CDR2 SNEGSKA (reference sequence). The V and J ends lost 1 base and 7 bases respectively, with 22 bases between them. The CDR3 covers 16 residues. CDR3 protein: CSARVRGALDDRTQYF. The CDR3 DNA reads TGCAGTGCTAGAGTTCGCGGAGCCCTGGACGACCGGACCCAGTACTTC.

CDR3 coding DNA: TGTGCCAGCAGCTCCTTTGGGCTAGCGGGGGCAACGCAGTATTTT. Encoded protein: CASSSFGLAGATQYF. The J gene is TRBJ2-3, the V gene TRBV7-2; the match to TRBD2 covers 10 bases. Losses at the gene ends were 4 bases for V and 9 bases for J; bases not matched to a gene: 10. The CDR3 is 15 residues long. CDR1 and CDR2 (germline): SGHTA, FQGNSA.

The chain links TRBV5-1 to TRBJ2-1; 7 bases match TRBD1. Per the germline V gene, CDR1 is SGHRS and CDR2 is YFSETQ. The CDR3 loop spans 16 amino acids. The ends lost 3 bases at V and 0 bases at J; junction bases unmatched: 6. The CDR3 here is CASSSGQRPSYNEQFF. CDR3 nucleotide sequence: TGCGCCAGCAGCTCGGGACAGAGACCCTCCTACAATGAGCAGTTCTTC.

This clonotype was seen repeatedly, ten times or more. V gene TRBV10-3 combines with J gene TRBJ2-7; possible D gene TRBD1, 5 bases. Per germline, CDR1 ENHRY and CDR2 SYGVKD. The V gene lost 3 bases and the J gene lost 2 bases, with 11 bases spanning the gap. This CDR3 contains 14 residues. The CDR3 is CAISETGRAYEQYF. For the CDR3, the DNA is TGTGCCATCAGTGAAACGGGCAGGGCCTACGAGCAGTACTTC.

The rearrangement joins TRBV10-2 to TRBJ2-2; D tentatively reads TRBD1 or TRBD2 (5 bases each). With 5 bases removed from V and 6 bases from J, the gap between germline ends came to 10 bases. The CDR3 runs 13 residues. CDR1 WSHSY and CDR2 SAAADI come from the germline V gene. CDR3 sequence: CASSRPGPGELFF. The CDR3 DNA follows: TGCGCCAGCAGTCGCCCGGGACCCGGGGAGCTGTTTTTT.

This clonotype occurred a few times. V is TRBV12-3 or TRBV12-4 and J is TRBJ2-7; TRBD1 matches at 11 bases. With V trimmed by 7 bases and J by 3 bases, 5 bases remained unmatched. The CDR3 runs to 14 residues. CDR3 loop: CASKGQGDFYEQYF. CDR3 nucleotide sequence: TGTGCCAGCAAGGGACAGGGGGATTTCTACGAGCAGTACTTC.

This clonotype was detected a few times. The CDR3 spells CASSLGKRPAQGETQYF. CDR3 nucleotides: TGTGCCAGCAGTTTGGGGAAGCGGCCCGCACAGGGCGAGACCCAGTACTTC. The J gene is TRBJ2-5, the V gene TRBV12-3 or TRBV12-4; a weak D match, TRBD1 (6 bases). V was pared by 3 bases and J by 5 bases, with 22 bases between. The CDR3 is 17 residues long.

This clonotype came up many times. This chain uses TRBV5-5 with TRBJ2-1; D is unresolved. CDR3 size: 11 residues. V was shortened by 0 bases and J by 12 bases, with 7 bases between the two germline ends. Germline CDR1 reads SGHKS; CDR2 reads YYEKEE (reference sequence). CDR3 region: CASSLGQPQFF. The CDR3, as DNA: TGTGCCAGCAGCTTGGGCCAGCCGCAGTTCTTC.

V gene TRBV3-1 combines with J gene TRBJ2-3; D possibly corresponds to TRBD2 (5 bases). V gave up 7 bases and J gave up 0 bases, with 11 bases separating them. The CDR3 spans 14 residues. Germline loops: CDR1 LGHDT, CDR2 YNNKEL (reference sequence). In DNA, the CDR3 is TGTGCCAGCAAATCGGGATTTAGCACAGATACGCAGTATTTT. Translation gives CASKSGFSTDTQYF.

This clonotype was seen only a few times. The J gene is TRBJ2-1, the V gene TRBV5-1; D tentatively reads TRBD1 or TRBD2 (5 bases each). V lost 3 bases, J lost 5 bases, and 18 bases lay in between. The germline V gene has CDR1 SGHRS and CDR2 YFSETQ. CDR3 size: 16 residues. CDR3 DNA: TGCGCCAGCAGCTCAACCGGGACCAAGAATAACAATGAGCAGTTCTTC. It is translated as CASSSTGTKNNNEQFF.

This clonotype showed up just a few times. V usage is TRBV29-1 and J usage is TRBJ2-1; TRBD2 agrees at 12 bases. The CDR3 spans 17 residues. Germline V CDR1 and CDR2: SQVTM, ANQGSEA. After removal of 1 base from V and 0 bases from J, the junction contained 4 bases not matched to a gene. CDR3 sequence reads: CSVEGGLAGPSYNEQFF. CDR3 sequence (DNA): TGCAGCGTTGAAGGTGGACTAGCGGGACCCTCCTACAATGAGCAGTTCTTC.

This clonotype has just a few counts. The CDR3 spells CASSSLRGYEQYF. The CDR3 nucleotides are TGTGCCAGCAGCTCACTTCGAGGCTACGAGCAGTACTTC. The chain couples TRBV5-6 to TRBJ2-7; D is unresolved. Germline CDR1 SGHDT, CDR2 YYEEEE. V was cut by 3 bases and J by 3 bases, with 10 bases left in between. The CDR3 length is 13 residues.

This clonotype was detected only a few times. The gene calls are TRBV24-1 and TRBJ2-3, with a possible D match to TRBD1 (6 bases). The CDR3 extends over 15 amino acids. V was shortened by 4 bases and J by 2 bases, with 12 bases between the two germline ends. Per the germline V gene, CDR1 is KGHDR and CDR2 is SFDVKD. CDR3 sequence (DNA): TGTGCCACCAGTGAATCGGACAGTTTCACAGATACGCAGTATTTT. It encodes CATSESDSFTDTQYF.